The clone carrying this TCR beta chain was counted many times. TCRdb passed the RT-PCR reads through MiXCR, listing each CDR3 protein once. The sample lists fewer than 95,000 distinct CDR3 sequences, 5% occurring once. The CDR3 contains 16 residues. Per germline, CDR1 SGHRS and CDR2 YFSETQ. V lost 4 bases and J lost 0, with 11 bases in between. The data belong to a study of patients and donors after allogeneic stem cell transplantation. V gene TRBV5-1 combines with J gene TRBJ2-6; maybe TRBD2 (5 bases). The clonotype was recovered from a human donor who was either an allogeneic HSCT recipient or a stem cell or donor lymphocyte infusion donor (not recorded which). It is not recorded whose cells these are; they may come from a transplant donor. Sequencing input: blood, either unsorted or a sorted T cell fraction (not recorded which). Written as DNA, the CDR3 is TGCGCCAGCAGCGTGGGAGAAAACTCTGGGGCCAACGTCCTGACTTTC. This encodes CASSVGENSGANVLTF.